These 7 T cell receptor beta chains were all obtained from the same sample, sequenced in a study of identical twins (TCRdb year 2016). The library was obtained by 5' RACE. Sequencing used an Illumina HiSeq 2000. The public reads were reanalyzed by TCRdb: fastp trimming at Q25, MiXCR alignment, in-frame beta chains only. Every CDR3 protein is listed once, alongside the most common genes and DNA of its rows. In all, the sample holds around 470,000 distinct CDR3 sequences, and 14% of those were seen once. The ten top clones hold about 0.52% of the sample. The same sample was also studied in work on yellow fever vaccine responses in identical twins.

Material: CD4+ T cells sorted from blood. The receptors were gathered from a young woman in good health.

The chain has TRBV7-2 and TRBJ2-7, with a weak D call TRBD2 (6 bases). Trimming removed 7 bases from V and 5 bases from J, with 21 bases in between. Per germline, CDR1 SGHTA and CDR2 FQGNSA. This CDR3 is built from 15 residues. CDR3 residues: CASTLQAGRDDEQYF. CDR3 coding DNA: TGTGCCAGCACCCTACAGGCGGGGCGTGACGACGAGCAGTACTTC.

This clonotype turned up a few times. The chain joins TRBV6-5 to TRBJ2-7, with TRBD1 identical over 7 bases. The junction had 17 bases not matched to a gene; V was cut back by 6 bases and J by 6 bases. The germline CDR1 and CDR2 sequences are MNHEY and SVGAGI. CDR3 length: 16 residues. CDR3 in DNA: TGTGCCAGCAGACTCGACTTCAGACAGGGTGGGGTCGAGCAGTACTTC. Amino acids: CASRLDFRQGGVEQYF.

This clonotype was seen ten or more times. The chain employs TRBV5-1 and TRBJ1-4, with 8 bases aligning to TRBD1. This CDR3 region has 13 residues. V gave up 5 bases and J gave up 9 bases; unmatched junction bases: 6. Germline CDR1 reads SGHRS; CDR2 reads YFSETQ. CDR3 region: CASSRTGRQKLFF. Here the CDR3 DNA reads TGCGCCAGCAGTCGGACAGGGCGTCAAAAACTGTTTTTT.

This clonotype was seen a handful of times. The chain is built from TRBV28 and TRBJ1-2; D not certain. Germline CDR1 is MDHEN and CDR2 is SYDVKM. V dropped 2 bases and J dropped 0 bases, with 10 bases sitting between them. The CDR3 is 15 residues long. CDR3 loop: CASSLHGVANYGYTF. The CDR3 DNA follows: TGTGCCAGCAGTTTACATGGGGTAGCTAACTATGGCTACACCTTC.

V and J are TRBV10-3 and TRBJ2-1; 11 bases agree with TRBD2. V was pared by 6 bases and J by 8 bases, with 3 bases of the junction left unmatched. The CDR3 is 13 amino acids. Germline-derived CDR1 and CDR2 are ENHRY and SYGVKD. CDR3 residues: CAISLAGGHEQFF. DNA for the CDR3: TGTGCCATCAGCTTAGCGGGGGGGCATGAGCAGTTCTTC.

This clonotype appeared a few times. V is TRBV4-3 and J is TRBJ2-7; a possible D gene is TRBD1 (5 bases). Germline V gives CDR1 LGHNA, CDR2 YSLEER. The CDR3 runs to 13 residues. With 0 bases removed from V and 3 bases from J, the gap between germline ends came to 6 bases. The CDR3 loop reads CASSQEDSYEQYF. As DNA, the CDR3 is TGCGCCAGCAGCCAAGAAGACAGCTACGAGCAGTACTTC.

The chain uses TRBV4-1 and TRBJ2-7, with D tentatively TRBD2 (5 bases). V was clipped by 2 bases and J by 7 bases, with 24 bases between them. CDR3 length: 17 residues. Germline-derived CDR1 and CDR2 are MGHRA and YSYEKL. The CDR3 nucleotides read TGCGCCAGCAGCCAACAAAAGGTCCTCCCAGGAGGCGAAGAGCAGTACTTC. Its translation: CASSQQKVLPGGEEQYF.